The 9 T cell receptor beta chains below were found in one sample sequenced in a study of blood T cells in healthy people across ages. A second roughly 7 to 11 cycle PCR used barcoded and J-beta primers. TCRdb fed the 5' RACE reads into MiXCR, producing one record per CDR3 protein. The sample yields approximately 670,000 distinct CDR3 sequences, approximately 40% seen once. The sequenced sample was blood. Source of these receptors: an elderly man in good health.

The CDR3, as DNA: TGTGCCAGCAGCCGACGGGGAGCCACAGATACGCAGTATTTT. It translates to CASSRRGATDTQYF. The genes are TRBV9 and TRBJ2-3; possibly TRBD2 for D (5 bases). V was trimmed by 4 bases and J by 2 bases, leaving 11 bases between them. From germline, CDR1 is SGDLS and CDR2 YYNGEE. CDR3 length: 14 residues.

V is TRBV7-9 and J is TRBJ2-3, with D perhaps assigned TRBD1 or TRBD2 (5 bases each). Germline loops: CDR1 SEHNR, CDR2 FQNEAQ (reference sequence). Trimming cost V 1 base and J 2 bases, with 19 bases left between them. The length of the CDR3 is 18 residues. The CDR3 DNA follows: TGTGCCAGCAGCTTAGGAGCGTTGGGGTTTGGGACCACAGATACGCAGTATTTT. Its protein is CASSLGALGFGTTDTQYF.

This clonotype was found a few times. The rearrangement joins TRBV14 to TRBJ1-1, with D unresolved. CDR1 is SGHDN and CDR2 is FVKESK in the germline V gene. The ends were cut back, 0 bases at V and 3 bases at J, with 17 bases in the middle. The CDR3 consists of 17 residues. The CDR3, as DNA: TGTGCCAGCAGCCAAGATCTAAGGGTTGGGAGGGACACTGAAGCTTTCTTT. Translating it yields CASSQDLRVGRDTEAFF.

With respect to this clonotype: A much larger clone sits a single nucleotide away, making a read error possible. The chain is built from TRBV9 and TRBJ2-5; 10 nucleotides match TRBD2. Germline CDR1 and CDR2: SGDLS and YYNGEE. The CDR3 has 17 amino acids. V lost 3 bases to trimming and J lost 11 bases; unmatched junction nucleotides: 19. The CDR3 DNA reads TGTGCCAGCAGCGGAAGAATAGCGGGGGGCTCCTTGGATGAGCAGTACTTC. It specifies CASSGRIAGGSLDEQYF.

This clonotype appeared many times. The rearrangement joins TRBV25-1 to TRBJ2-1; 7 bases are shared with TRBD1. V was clipped by 11 bases and J by 0 bases; unmatched bases: 10. CDR1 and CDR2 (germline): MGHDK, SYGVNS. This CDR3 region has 15 residues. The CDR3 here is CAQGGKFSSYNEQFF. CDR3 sequence (DNA): TGTGCCCAAGGGGGCAAATTTAGCTCCTACAATGAGCAGTTCTTC.

The V call is TRBV27, the J call TRBJ2-1; D is unclear. CDR1 and CDR2 (germline): MNHEY, SMNVEV (reference sequence). The CDR3 covers 14 residues. V was clipped by 3 bases and J by 9 bases, with 15 bases between them. The CDR3 DNA is TGTGCCAGCAGTTTGAGACCCACCGTGCGTGAGCAGTTCTTC. It translates to CASSLRPTVREQFF.

As concerns this clonotype: Possible read error: a much larger clone is one base away. This rearrangement joins TRBV7-8 to TRBJ2-3; 10 bases are shared with TRBD1. The CDR3 contains 15 residues. Germline V lookup: CDR1 SGHVS, CDR2 FQNEAQ. The CDR3 sequence is CASGLRDRGADTQYF. The CDR3 DNA sequence: TGTGCCAGCGGCTTAAGGGACAGGGGTGCAGATACGCAGTATTTT.

J is TRBJ1-5 and V is TRBV10-3; D is uncertain. The CDR3 loop spans 13 amino acids. Germline V gene data show CDR1 as ENHRY and CDR2 as SYGVKD. Trimming took 4 bases from V and 4 from J, leaving 8 bases between them. CDR3 in amino acids: CAISGGENQPQHF. CDR3 DNA: TGTGCCATCAGTGGGGGAGAAAATCAGCCCCAGCATTTT.

CDR3 nucleotide sequence: TGCGCCAGCAGCCGCTCCCAAGACAGCACAGATACGCAGTATTTT. Its translation is CASSRSQDSTDTQYF. This chain joins TRBV4-3 and TRBJ2-3, with D unclear. Trimming took 4 bases from V and 0 from J, leaving 11 bases between them. The CDR3 runs 15 residues. The germline V gene has CDR1 LGHNA and CDR2 YSLEER.